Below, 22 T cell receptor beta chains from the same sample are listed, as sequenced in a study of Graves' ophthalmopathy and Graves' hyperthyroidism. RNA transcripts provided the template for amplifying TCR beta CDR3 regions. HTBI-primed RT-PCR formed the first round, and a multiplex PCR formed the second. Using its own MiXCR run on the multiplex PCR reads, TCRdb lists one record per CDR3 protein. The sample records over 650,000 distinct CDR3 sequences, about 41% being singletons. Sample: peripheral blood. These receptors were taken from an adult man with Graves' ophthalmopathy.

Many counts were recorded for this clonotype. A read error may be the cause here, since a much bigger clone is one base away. This chain's CDR3 is CASTGTVGNTIYF. DNA for the CDR3: TGTGCCAGCACCGGGACAGTTGGAAACACCATATATTTT. The V gene is TRBV11-2, the J gene TRBJ1-3, with TRBD1 identical over 7 bases. The CDR3 length is 13 residues. With V trimmed by 7 bases and J by 3 bases, 3 bases remained unmatched. From germline, CDR1 is SGHAT and CDR2 FQNNGV.

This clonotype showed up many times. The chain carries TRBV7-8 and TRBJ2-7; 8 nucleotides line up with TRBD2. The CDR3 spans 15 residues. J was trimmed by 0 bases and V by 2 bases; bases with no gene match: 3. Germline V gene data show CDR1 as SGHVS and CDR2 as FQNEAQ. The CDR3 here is CASSLTSGSSYEQYF. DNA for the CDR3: TGTGCCAGCAGCTTAACTAGCGGAAGCTCCTACGAGCAGTACTTC.

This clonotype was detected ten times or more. CDR3 region: CASSLVTGVVSSYGYTF. In DNA form, the CDR3 reads TGTGCCAGCAGCTTAGTGACAGGGGTCGTATCCTCCTATGGCTACACCTTC. The chain links TRBV7-9 to TRBJ1-2, with 8 nucleotides matching TRBD1. J was trimmed by 4 bases and V by 1 base; bases with no gene match: 11. The CDR3 covers 17 residues. Germline values: CDR1 SEHNR, CDR2 FQNEAQ (reference sequence).

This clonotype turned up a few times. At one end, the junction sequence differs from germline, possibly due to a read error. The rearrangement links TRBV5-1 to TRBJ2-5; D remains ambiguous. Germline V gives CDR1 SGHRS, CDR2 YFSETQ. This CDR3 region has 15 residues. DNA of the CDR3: TGTGCCAGCAGCTTGGCAATGCGGTTTTGGGAGACCCAGTACTTC. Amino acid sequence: CASSLAMRFWETQYF.

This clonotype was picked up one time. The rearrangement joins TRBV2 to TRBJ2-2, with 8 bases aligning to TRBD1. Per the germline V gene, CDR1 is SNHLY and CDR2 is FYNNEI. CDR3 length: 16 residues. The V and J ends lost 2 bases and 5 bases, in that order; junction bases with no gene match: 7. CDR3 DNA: TGTGCCAGCAGTGAACTCGGGACAGGACGGACCGGGGAGCTGTTTTTT. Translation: CASSELGTGRTGELFF.

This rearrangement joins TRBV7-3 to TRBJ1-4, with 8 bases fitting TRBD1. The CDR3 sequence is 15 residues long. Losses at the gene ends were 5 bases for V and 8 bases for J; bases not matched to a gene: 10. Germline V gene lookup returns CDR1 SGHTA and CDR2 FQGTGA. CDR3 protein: CASSAGTGGNEKLFF. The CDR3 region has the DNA TGTGCCAGCAGCGCCGGGACAGGTGGGAACGAAAAACTGTTTTTT.

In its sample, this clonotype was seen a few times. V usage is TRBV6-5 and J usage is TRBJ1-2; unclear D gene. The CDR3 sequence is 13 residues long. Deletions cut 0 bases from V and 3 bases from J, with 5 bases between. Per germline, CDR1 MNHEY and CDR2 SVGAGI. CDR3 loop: CASSYSPYYGYTF. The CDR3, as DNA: TGTGCCAGCAGTTACTCGCCCTACTATGGCTACACCTTC.

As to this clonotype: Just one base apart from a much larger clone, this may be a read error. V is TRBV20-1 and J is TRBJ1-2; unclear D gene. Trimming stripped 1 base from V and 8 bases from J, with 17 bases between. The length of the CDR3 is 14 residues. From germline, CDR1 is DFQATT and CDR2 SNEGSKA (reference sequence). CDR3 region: CSARARANYIGYTF. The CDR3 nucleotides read TGCAGTGCTAGAGCCCGCGCCAACTATATCGGCTACACCTTC.

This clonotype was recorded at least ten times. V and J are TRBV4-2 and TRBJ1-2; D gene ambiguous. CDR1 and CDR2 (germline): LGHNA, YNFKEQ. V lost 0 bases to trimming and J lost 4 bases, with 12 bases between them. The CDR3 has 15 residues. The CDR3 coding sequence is TGTGCCAGCAGCCAAGATCTCTCAACCAGCTATGGCTACACCTTC. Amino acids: CASSQDLSTSYGYTF.

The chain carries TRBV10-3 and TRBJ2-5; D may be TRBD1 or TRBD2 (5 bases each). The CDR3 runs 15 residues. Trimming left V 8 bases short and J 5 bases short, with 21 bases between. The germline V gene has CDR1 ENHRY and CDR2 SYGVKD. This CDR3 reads CAIGGRAGIMETQYF. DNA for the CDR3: TGTGCCATCGGGGGAAGGGCAGGTATCATGGAGACCCAGTACTTC.

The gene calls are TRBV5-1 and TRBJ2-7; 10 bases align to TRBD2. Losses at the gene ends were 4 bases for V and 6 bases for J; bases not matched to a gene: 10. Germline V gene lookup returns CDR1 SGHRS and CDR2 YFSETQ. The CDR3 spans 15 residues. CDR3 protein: CASSKTSGYQVEQYF. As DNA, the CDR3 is TGCGCCAGCAGCAAGACTAGCGGGTATCAGGTCGAGCAGTACTTC.

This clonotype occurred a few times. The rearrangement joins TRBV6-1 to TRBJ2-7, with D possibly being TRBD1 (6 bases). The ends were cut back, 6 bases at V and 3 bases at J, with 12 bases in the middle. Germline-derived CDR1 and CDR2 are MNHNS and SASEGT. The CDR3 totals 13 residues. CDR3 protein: CASSALQGYEQYF. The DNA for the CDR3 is TGTGCCAGCAGCGCCCTACAGGGCTACGAGCAGTACTTC.

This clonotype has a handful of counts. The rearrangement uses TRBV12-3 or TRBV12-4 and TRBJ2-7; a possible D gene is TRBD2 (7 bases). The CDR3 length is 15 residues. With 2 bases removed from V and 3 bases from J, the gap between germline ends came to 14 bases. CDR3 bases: TGTGCCAGCAGTTTACGGGGGGCGGGCAACTACGAGCAGTACTTC. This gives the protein CASSLRGAGNYEQYF.

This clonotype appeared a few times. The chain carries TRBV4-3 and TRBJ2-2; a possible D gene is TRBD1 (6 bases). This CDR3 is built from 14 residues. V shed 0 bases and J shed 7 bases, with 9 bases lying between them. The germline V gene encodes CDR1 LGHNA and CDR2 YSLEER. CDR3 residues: CASSQERDNGELFF. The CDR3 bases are TGCGCCAGCAGCCAAGAAAGGGACAACGGGGAGCTGTTTTTT.

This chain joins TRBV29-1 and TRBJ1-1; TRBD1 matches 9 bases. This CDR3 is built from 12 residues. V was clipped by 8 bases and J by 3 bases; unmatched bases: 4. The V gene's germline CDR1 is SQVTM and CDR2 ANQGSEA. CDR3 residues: CSTGGWDTEAFF. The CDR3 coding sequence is TGCAGCACAGGGGGCTGGGACACTGAAGCTTTCTTT.

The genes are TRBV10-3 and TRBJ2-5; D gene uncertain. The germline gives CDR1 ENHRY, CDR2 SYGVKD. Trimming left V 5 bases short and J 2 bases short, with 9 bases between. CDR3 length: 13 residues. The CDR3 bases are TGTGCCATCAGTCGGGTCCTTCAAGAGACCCAGTACTTC. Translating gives CAISRVLQETQYF.

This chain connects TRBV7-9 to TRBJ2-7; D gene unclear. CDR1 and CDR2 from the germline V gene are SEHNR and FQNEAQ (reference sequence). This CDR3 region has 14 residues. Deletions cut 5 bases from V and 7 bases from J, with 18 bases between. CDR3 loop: CASSLGPPYNEQYF. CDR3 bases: TGTGCCAGCAGCCTGGGTCCCCCCTACAATGAGCAGTACTTC.

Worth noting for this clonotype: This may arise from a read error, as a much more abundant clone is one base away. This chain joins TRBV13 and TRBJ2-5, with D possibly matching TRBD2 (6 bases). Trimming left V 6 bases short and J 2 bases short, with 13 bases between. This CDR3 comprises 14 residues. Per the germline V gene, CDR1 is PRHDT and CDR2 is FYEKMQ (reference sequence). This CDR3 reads CASSGSSDQETQYF. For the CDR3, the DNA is TGTGCCAGCAGTGGGTCTAGCGATCAAGAGACCCAGTACTTC.

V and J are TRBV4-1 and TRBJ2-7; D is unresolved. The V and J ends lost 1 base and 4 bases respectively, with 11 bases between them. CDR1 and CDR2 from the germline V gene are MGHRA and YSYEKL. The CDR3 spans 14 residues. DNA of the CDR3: TGCGCCAGCAGCCAAGGGACCGCCCTATACGAGCAGTACTTC. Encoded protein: CASSQGTALYEQYF.

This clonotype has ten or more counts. The CDR3 here is CSARSRGWTEAFF. The CDR3 region has the DNA TGCAGTGCTAGGAGCAGGGGGTGGACTGAAGCTTTCTTT. The rearrangement links TRBV20-1 to TRBJ1-1, with TRBD1 identical over 7 bases. With V trimmed by 3 bases and J by 5 bases, 6 bases remained unmatched. From germline, CDR1 is DFQATT and CDR2 SNEGSKA (reference sequence). This CDR3 has 13 residues.

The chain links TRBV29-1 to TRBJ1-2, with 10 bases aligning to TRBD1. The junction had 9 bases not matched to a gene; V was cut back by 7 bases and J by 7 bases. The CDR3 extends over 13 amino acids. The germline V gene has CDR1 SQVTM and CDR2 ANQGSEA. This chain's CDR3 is CSATGTGVGGYTF. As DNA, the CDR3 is TGCAGCGCAACCGGGACAGGGGTAGGTGGCTACACCTTC.

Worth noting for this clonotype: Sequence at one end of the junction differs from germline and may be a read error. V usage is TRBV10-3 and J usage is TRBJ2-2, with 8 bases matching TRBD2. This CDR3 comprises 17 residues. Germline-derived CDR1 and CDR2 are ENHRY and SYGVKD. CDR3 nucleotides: TGTGCCAGCAGTTACTCGGGTAGCGGGGCCTCCACCGGGGAGCTGTTTTTT. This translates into CASSYSGSGASTGELFF.